The present T cell receptor (beta chain) was sequenced within a study of blood T cell repertoires in COVID-19. The overall study: The analysed material was cDNA or gDNA that came from T cells, B-cell-depleted T cells, or PBMCs.

Original processing methods: Estimation of nucleated cell counts relied on the amplification of reference gene primers. The assay was immunoSEQ multiplex PCR, and TCRdb's table has in-frame clones only and misses some. V, J and clone size are taken as reported in that table, and D and trimming were inferred from the DNA itself. The top ten clones hold about a quarter of a sample with 40,000 or so clones, about four fifths of them seen once. Points on this clone: A junction end diverges from the germline sequence, so it may reflect a read error.

Germline CDR1 SSHAT, CDR2 FNYEAQ (reference sequence). CDR3 length: 16 residues. Sequenced: peripheral blood. The receptor was isolated from a man aged 70 or older with acute or convalescent COVID-19. The chain carries TRBV7-7 and TRBJ2-1; TRBD2 matches at 11 bases. The CDR3 DNA reads TGTGCTAGCAGCTTAGAAGGGACTAGCGGCTACAATGAGCAGTTCTTC. It translates to CASSLEGTSGYNEQFF.